This T cell receptor (beta chain) was captured by sequencing in a study of T cell repertoires in cytomegalovirus infection. Turning to the study itself: Both a matching HLA type and CMV infection were indicated by public TCR beta signatures.

Each CDR3 protein gets one entry after TCRdb re-called the reads with MiXCR. There are under 200,000 distinct CDR3 sequences in the sample; about a tenth occur only once, and 4.6% lies in the top ten. Study outcomes and limitations: Clonotype analysis showed dominance of the ex vivo response by HLA-C-restricted CMV-specific TCR beta clonotypes.

The CDR3 loop spans 14 amino acids. V was shortened by 0 bases and J by 4 bases, with 9 bases between the two germline ends. Germline CDR1 SGHTA, CDR2 FQGNSA. This clonotype has a count of ten or more. Its matching antigen is unknown. The chain is built from TRBV7-2 and TRBJ1-1; D is unresolved. Sequencing used PBMCs. This clonotype originated in a human donor in good health (CMV status not recorded). Some clones in this sample may be carry-over from other donors' samples. The CDR3 here is CASSLASIGTEAFF. Here the CDR3 DNA reads TGTGCCAGCAGCTTAGCGAGTATTGGCACTGAAGCTTTCTTT.